Below, 23 T cell receptor beta chains from the same sample are listed, as sequenced in a study of radiotherapy plus CTLA-4 blockade in lung cancer. The protocol was immunoSEQ multiplex PCR, while the TCRdb copy is restricted to in-frame clones and leaves out a portion. The data show around 110,000 clones, more than 80% seen once. The sample consisted of peripheral blood, taken from a patient treated with radiotherapy plus ipilimumab. The receptors were sampled from a human donor with non-small cell lung cancer that progressed on radiotherapy plus ipilimumab.

The rearrangement joins TRBV6-6 to TRBJ2-7, with no clear D. The V gene lost 0 bases and the J gene lost 4 bases, with 7 bases spanning the gap. Per the germline V gene, CDR1 is MNHNY and CDR2 is SVGAGI (reference sequence). CDR3 size: 13 residues. The DNA for the CDR3 is TGTGCCAGCAGTTACTCGGACCAGTACGAGCAGTACTTC. Translating gives CASSYSDQYEQYF.

This clone was found once. The CDR3 reads CASSMTGATNEKLFF. Written as DNA, the CDR3 is TGTGCCAGTAGTATGACCGGGGCAACTAATGAAAAACTGTTTTTT. The chain has TRBV19 and TRBJ1-4, with unresolved D. Trimming removed 3 bases from V and 0 bases from J, with 8 bases in between. Looked up from germline, CDR1 is LNHDA and CDR2 is SQIVND (reference sequence). This CDR3 comprises 15 residues.

This chain connects TRBV10-1 to TRBJ2-7, with D maybe TRBD2 (6 bases). V was trimmed by 0 bases and J by 1 base, leaving 7 bases between them. Germline V gives CDR1 WNHNN, CDR2 SYGVQD (reference sequence). The length of the CDR3 is 14 residues. The CDR3 spells CASSESAGSYEQYF. The CDR3 coding sequence is TGCGCCAGCAGTGAGTCGGCGGGATCCTACGAGCAGTACTTC.

The V and J genes are TRBV6-1 and TRBJ1-2; D is perhaps TRBD1 (5 bases). The CDR3 loop spans 15 amino acids. Trimming removed 4 bases at V and 0 bases at J, with 12 bases between. Germline V lookup: CDR1 MNHNS, CDR2 SASEGT. CDR3 sequence (DNA): TGTGCCAGCAGTGTCTCAAGAGGGGCTAACTATGGCTACACCTTC. This translates into CASSVSRGANYGYTF.

This sequence joins TRBV7-2 and TRBJ2-7, with 10 bases that match TRBD1. V was clipped by 4 bases and J by 7 bases; unmatched bases: 7. Germline V gene lookup returns CDR1 SGHTA and CDR2 FQGNSA. This CDR3 is 14 amino acids long. The CDR3 DNA follows: TGTGCCAGCAGCTCAGACAGGGGGCTGGTAGAGCAGTACTTC. This translates into CASSSDRGLVEQYF.

This clone was counted a few times. The rearrangement uses TRBV28 and TRBJ2-7; possibly TRBD1 for D (6 bases). This CDR3 spans 13 amino acids. Germline V gene sequence: CDR1 MDHEN, CDR2 SYDVKM. The V gene lost 5 bases and the J gene lost 4 bases, with 12 bases spanning the gap. CDR3 loop: CASSTGLGYEQYF. Here the CDR3 DNA reads TGTGCCAGCAGTACAGGGTTAGGTTACGAGCAGTACTTC.

This rearrangement joins TRBV21-1 to TRBJ1-3; the table's D call, TRBD1, has no DNA check behind it. TRBV21-1 counts as a pseudogene. The CDR3 is 19 amino acids. As DNA, the CDR3 is TGTGCCAGCAGCAGCTATGACTCAGGGGACACAGACTCTGGAAACACCATATATTTT. It encodes CASSSYDSGDTDSGNTIYF.

This chain connects TRBV7-8 to TRBJ2-7; no definite D call. V lost 0 bases to trimming and J lost 4 bases, with 10 bases between them. The germline V gene has CDR1 SGHVS and CDR2 FQNEAQ. This CDR3 has 14 residues. CDR3 nucleotides: TGTGCCAGCAGCTTAGCGGGAAGGCAGTACGAGCAGTACTTC. Translation: CASSLAGRQYEQYF.

The chain links TRBV5-4 to TRBJ1-1; D gene unclear. There are 13 residues in the CDR3. CDR1 is SGHNT and CDR2 is YYREEE in the germline V gene (reference sequence). Trimming left V 0 bases short and J 6 bases short, with 9 bases between. The CDR3 bases are TGTGCCAGCAGCTTGGCAGGTGTTCCTGAAGCTTTCTTT. Translating it yields CASSLAGVPEAFF.

The J gene is TRBJ2-4, the V gene TRBV11-2; the D gene could be TRBD1 or TRBD2 (5 bases each). Per germline, CDR1 SGHAT and CDR2 FQNNGV. Deletions cut 8 bases from V and 0 bases from J, with 17 bases between. The CDR3 is 16 amino acids. The CDR3 loop is CASRDEVVGAKNIQYF. DNA for the CDR3: TGTGCCAGCCGGGACGAAGTAGTTGGAGCCAAAAACATTCAGTACTTC.

The chain links TRBV2 to TRBJ1-5, with 9 nucleotides matching TRBD1. J gave up 1 base and V 8 bases, and 6 bases lay outside the gene matches. This CDR3 has 15 amino acids. Germline V gene data show CDR1 as SNHLY and CDR2 as FYNNEI. DNA for the CDR3: TGTGCCAGCGGGGGGGGACAGGGAAGCAATCAGCCCCAGCATTTT. Amino acids: CASGGGQGSNQPQHF.

The rearrangement links TRBV6-6 to TRBJ2-1, with 12 bases fitting TRBD2. The CDR3 is made up of 16 amino acids. The germline V gene encodes CDR1 MNHNY and CDR2 SVGAGI (reference sequence). V shed 5 bases and J 5 bases; nucleotides not matched to a gene: 7. The CDR3 spells CASSKPTSGRNNEQFF. The CDR3 region has the DNA TGTGCCAGCAGTAAGCCAACTAGCGGGAGGAACAATGAGCAGTTCTTC.

The CDR3 DNA is TGTGCCATCAAGCGGGGACTCCAATGGGGCGAGCAGTACTTC. Its protein product is CAIKRGLQWGEQYF. The rearrangement joins TRBV10-3 to TRBJ2-7; 7 bases match TRBD2. Germline V CDR1 and CDR2: ENHRY, SYGVKD. J lost 6 bases, V lost 7 bases, and 12 bases had no gene match. The length of the CDR3 is 14 residues.

This sequence joins TRBV11-2 and TRBJ2-1, with 7 positions matching TRBD1. This CDR3 is built from 14 residues. V shed 5 bases, J shed 4 bases, and the junction held 5 bases outside the gene matches. Germline loops: CDR1 SGHAT, CDR2 FQNNGV. This chain's CDR3 is CASSQDRTYNEQFF. CDR3 nucleotides: TGTGCCAGCAGCCAGGACAGGACATACAATGAGCAGTTCTTC.

This chain links TRBV18 with TRBJ2-3; 10 bases are shared with TRBD1. V trimming: 7 bases; J trimming: 5 bases; junction bases outside the gene matches: 12. The CDR3 spans 16 residues. CDR1 and CDR2 from the germline V gene are KGHSH and LQKENI. In DNA, the CDR3 is TGTGCCAGCTACGTCCAAAGGACAGGGGGTATAGATACGCAGTATTTT. Amino acids: CASYVQRTGGIDTQYF.

The chain couples TRBV5-1 to TRBJ2-1; tentative D call: TRBD2 (5 bases). The CDR3 extends over 12 amino acids. The V gene's germline CDR1 is SGHRS and CDR2 YFSETQ. The ends were cut back, 4 bases at V and 8 bases at J, with 10 bases in the middle. The CDR3 bases are TGCGCCAGCAGCATCGGACTCGATGAGCAGTTCTTC. Amino acids: CASSIGLDEQFF.

This clone was observed a handful of times. The chain employs TRBV7-3 and TRBJ2-7; TRBD1 agrees at 10 bases. Germline V gene lookup returns CDR1 SGHTA and CDR2 FQGTGA. This CDR3 has 15 residues. With 5 bases clipped from V and 6 bases from J, the junction kept 10 bases outside the gene matches. CDR3 sequence reads: CASSLASGQGFEQYF. As DNA, the CDR3 is TGTGCCAGCAGCCTCGCGTCGGGACAGGGGTTCGAGCAGTACTTC.

This clone showed up just once. The chain has TRBV27 and TRBJ2-3; 7 bases align to TRBD1. This CDR3 comprises 17 residues. The germline V gene has CDR1 MNHEY and CDR2 SMNVEV (reference sequence). The V gene end was trimmed by 5 bases and the J gene end by 0 bases; junction bases not matched to a gene: 11. The DNA for the CDR3 is TGTGCCAGCAGTCAGGGGGTGGGGTTTGGGAGCACAGATACGCAGTATTTT. This sequence encodes CASSQGVGFGSTDTQYF.

The chain joins TRBV30 to TRBJ1-1; D unclear. Germline assignment: CDR1 GTSNPN and CDR2 SVGIG (reference sequence). V was pared by 3 bases and J by 1 base, with 12 bases between. The CDR3 is 14 residues long. CDR3 bases: TGTGCCTGGAGGCCCTTCGGGGAGAACACTGAAGCTTTCTTT. The encoded protein is CAWRPFGENTEAFF.

The V and J genes are TRBV2 and TRBJ2-6; 7 nucleotides line up with TRBD1. This CDR3 region has 16 residues. With V trimmed by 7 bases and J by 2 bases, 8 bases remained unmatched. Germline assignment: CDR1 SNHLY and CDR2 FYNNEI. The CDR3 sequence: CASNRQGAAGANVLTF. The CDR3 region has the DNA TGTGCCAGCAATAGACAGGGTGCAGCTGGGGCCAACGTCCTGACTTTC.

This rearrangement joins TRBV11-2 to TRBJ1-2; 11 nucleotides agree with TRBD1. CDR1 is SGHAT, CDR2 FQNNGV, per germline. The ends lost 5 bases at V and 6 bases at J; junction bases unmatched: 5. The CDR3 consists of 14 residues. The CDR3 bases are TGTGCCAGCAGCACTGGACAGGGGGCAGATGGCTACACCTTC. This sequence encodes CASSTGQGADGYTF.

This clone occurred a few times. The chain uses TRBV19 and TRBJ1-3, with D possibly TRBD1 on 6 matching bases. The germline V gene has CDR1 LNHDA and CDR2 SQIVND (reference sequence). Trimming took 5 bases from V and 0 from J, leaving 14 bases between them. The CDR3 extends over 16 amino acids. CDR3 amino acids: CASSPMGALSGNTIYF. The CDR3 region has the DNA TGTGCCAGTAGTCCAATGGGGGCCCTCTCTGGAAACACCATATATTTT. Filled out from reference TRBV19 and TRBJ1-3, the complete variable domain reads DGGITQSPKYLFRKEGQNVTLSCEQNLNHDAMYWYRQDPGQGLRLIYYSQIVNDFQKGDIAEGYSVSREKKESFPLTVTSAQKNPTAFYLCASSPMGALSGNTIYFGEGSWLTVV.

This rearrangement joins TRBV5-8 to TRBJ1-2; 7 nucleotides line up with TRBD1. CDR1 is SGHTS, CDR2 YDEGEE, per germline. The CDR3 is 17 amino acids. J lost 8 bases, V lost 4 bases, and 20 bases had no gene match. The CDR3 sequence is CASSTTGLGGIWRGYTF. The CDR3 nucleotides are TGTGCCAGCAGCACGACAGGGCTCGGGGGCATCTGGAGAGGCTACACCTTC.